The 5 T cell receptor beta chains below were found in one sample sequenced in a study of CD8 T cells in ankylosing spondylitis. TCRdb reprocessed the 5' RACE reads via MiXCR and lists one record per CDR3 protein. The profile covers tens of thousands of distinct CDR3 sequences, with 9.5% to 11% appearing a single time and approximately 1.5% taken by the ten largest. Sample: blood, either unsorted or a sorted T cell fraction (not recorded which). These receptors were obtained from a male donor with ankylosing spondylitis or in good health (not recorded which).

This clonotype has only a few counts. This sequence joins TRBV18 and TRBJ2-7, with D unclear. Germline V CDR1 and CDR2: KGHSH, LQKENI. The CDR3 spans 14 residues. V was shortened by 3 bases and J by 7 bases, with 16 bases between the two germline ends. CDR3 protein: CASSPINRVFEQYF. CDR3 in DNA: TGTGCCAGCTCACCTATCAATAGGGTATTTGAGCAGTACTTC.

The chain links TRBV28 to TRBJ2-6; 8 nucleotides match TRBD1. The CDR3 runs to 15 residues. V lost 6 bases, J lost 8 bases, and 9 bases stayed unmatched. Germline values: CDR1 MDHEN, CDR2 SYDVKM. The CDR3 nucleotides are TGTGCCAGCAGCATCCCCCAGGGGGCGTCCAACGTCCTGACTTTC. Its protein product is CASSIPQGASNVLTF.

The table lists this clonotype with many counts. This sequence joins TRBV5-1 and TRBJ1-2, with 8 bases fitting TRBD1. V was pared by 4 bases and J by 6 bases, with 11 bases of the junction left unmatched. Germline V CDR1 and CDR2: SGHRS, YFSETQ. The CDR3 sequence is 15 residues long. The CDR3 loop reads CASSETGGAHDGYTF. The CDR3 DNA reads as TGCGCCAGCAGCGAAACAGGGGGGGCACACGATGGCTACACCTTC.

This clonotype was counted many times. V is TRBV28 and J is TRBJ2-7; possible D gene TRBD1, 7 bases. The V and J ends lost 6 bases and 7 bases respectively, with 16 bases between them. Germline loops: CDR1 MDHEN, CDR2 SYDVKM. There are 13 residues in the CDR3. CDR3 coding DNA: TGTGCCAGCAGAACAACAGGGGCGGGAGAGCAGTACTTC. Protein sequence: CASRTTGAGEQYF.

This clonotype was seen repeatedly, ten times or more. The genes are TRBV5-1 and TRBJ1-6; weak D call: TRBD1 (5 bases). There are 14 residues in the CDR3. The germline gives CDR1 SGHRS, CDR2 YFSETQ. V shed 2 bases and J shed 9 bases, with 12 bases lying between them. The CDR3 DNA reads TGCGCCAGCAGCTTCGGCCAGGGAGCTTCACCCCTCCACTTT. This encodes CASSFGQGASPLHF. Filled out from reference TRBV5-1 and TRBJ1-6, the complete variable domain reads KAGVTQTPRYLIKTRGQQVTLSCSPISGHRSVSWYQQTPGQGLQFLFEYFSETQRNKGNFPGRFSGRQFSNSRSEMNVSTLELGDSALYLCASSFGQGASPLHFGNGTRLTVT.